Listed below are T cell receptor beta chains from one sample, sequenced in a study of control samples from healthy donors and cancer patients. Sequencing used immunoSEQ multiplex PCR; TCRdb keeps in-frame clones, though not all of them. This repertoire shows more than 70,000 clones, less than 95% found once; its top ten account for more than 2.5%. The sequenced sample was blood. The receptors here all came from a woman aged 25 to 39 in good health. CDR3s include the opening cysteine and the closing phenylalanine or tryptophan. A D gene is named only where the DNA matches it firmly. The listing skips clone size in some rows; elsewhere it reads once, few, many or a size class.

j_gene	d_gene	v_gene	abundance	CDR3nt	CDR3aa
TRBJ1-2	TRBD1	TRBV28	NA	TGTGCCAGCAGTTCTCCGACAGGGGGCTACTATGGCTACACCTTC	CASSSPTGGYYGYTF
TRBJ2-5	NA	TRBV4-1	once	TGCGCCAGCAGCCAAGTTGTACAGCAAGAGACCCAGTACTTC	CASSQVVQQETQYF
TRBJ1-5	NA	TRBV6-1	NA	TGTGCCAGCAGTGACCTTTCCGACCAGCATTTT	CASSDLSDQHF
TRBJ2-1	NA	TRBV3-1/TRBV3-2	NA	TGTGCCAGCAGCCAACTTCAGGACGGGTACAATGAGCAGTTCTTC	CASSQLQDGYNEQFF
TRBJ2-7	TRBD1	TRBV5-4	NA	TGTGCCAGCAGCTCCTACCGGACAGGGGTGTTATACGAGCAGTACTTC	CASSSYRTGVLYEQYF
TRBJ2-7	NA	TRBV28	NA	TGTGCCAGCAGTTTCGGGATGACTAGTGGCGAGCAGTACTTC	CASSFGMTSGEQYF
TRBJ1-1	NA	TRBV7-9	NA	TGTGCCACCTTAGGGGCTAAACCTGAAGCTTTCTTT	CATLGAKPEAFF
TRBJ2-1	TRBD2	TRBV7-3	once	TGTGCCAGCAGCCCCGGACTAGGGGTCTACAATGAGCAGTTCTTC	CASSPGLGVYNEQFF
TRBJ2-5	NA	TRBV2	NA	TGTGCCAGCAGTGGACGCGGGACCGAGGATTCTCAGTACTTC	CASSGRGTEDSQYF
TRBJ1-3	NA	TRBV30	once	TGTGCCTGGAGTGTGCTGTCCGCTGGAAACACCATATATTTT	CAWSVLSAGNTIYF
TRBJ1-4	NA	TRBV28	once	TGTGCCAGCGCGAATTACAAGGTTTCGGAAAAACTGTTTTTT	CASANYKVSEKLFF
TRBJ2-3	NA	TRBV3-1/TRBV3-2	NA	TGTGCCAGCAGCCAAGTTTGGCGGGACACAGATACGCAGTATTTT	CASSQVWRDTDTQYF
TRBJ2-5	NA	TRBV24-1	NA	TGTGCCACCAGGTCCAGGGAAGAGACCCAGTACTTC	CATRSREETQYF
TRBJ1-2	NA	TRBV7-9	NA	TGTGCCAGCAGCGACACAAATAACTATGGCTACACCTTC	CASSDTNNYGYTF
TRBJ1-2	NA	TRBV4-1	NA	TGCGCCAGCAGACAAGTCGGCGGGGCGGGGGGATATGGCTACACCTTC	CASRQVGGAGGYGYTF
TRBJ1-3	NA	TRBV11-3	NA	TGTGCCAGCAGCTCAATATATGGGACCTCTGGAAACACCATATATTTT	CASSSIYGTSGNTIYF
TRBJ1-1	NA	TRBV5-1	NA	TGCGCCAGCAGCTTGGTGGTGGACACTGAAGCTTTCTTT	CASSLVVDTEAFF